The rows below give T cell receptor beta chains drawn from one sample of a study of regulatory T cells in long-lasting Graves disease. TCRdb used MiXCR to reprocess the multiplex PCR reads, holding one entry per CDR3 protein. The sample holds a few hundred thousand distinct CDR3 sequences, 23% seen once. Sequencing was performed on peripheral blood mononuclear cells (PBMCs), taken when the disease was refractory, from a patient treated with antithyroid drugs. All receptors derive from a female donor with Graves disease. The conserved cysteine and the conserved F or W are not part of the CDR3 here.

j_gene: TRBJ1-5
v_gene: TRBV5-1
CDR3aa: ASSAWGSQPQH

j_gene: TRBJ1-1
v_gene: TRBV18
CDR3aa: ASSPPTGRGTEAF

j_gene: TRBJ1-1
v_gene: TRBV29-1
CDR3aa: SVDRGGYTEAF

j_gene: TRBJ1-1
v_gene: TRBV24-1
CDR3aa: ATSDGDRNTEAF

j_gene: TRBJ1-2
v_gene: TRBV6-2/TRBV6-3
CDR3aa: ASNTGANYGYT

j_gene: TRBJ1-3
v_gene: TRBV2
CDR3aa: ASRGDLGNTIY

j_gene: TRBJ1-1
v_gene: TRBV5-1
CDR3aa: ASRYSNTEAF

j_gene: TRBJ1-1
v_gene: TRBV30
CDR3aa: AWSPLRGITEAF

j_gene: TRBJ2-5
v_gene: TRBV28
CDR3aa: ASFQGAETQY

j_gene: TRBJ2-4
v_gene: TRBV2
CDR3aa: ASSEADRADKNIQY

j_gene: TRBJ2-7
v_gene: TRBV7-2
CDR3aa: ASRPTRGPGTKDYEQY

j_gene: TRBJ2-2
v_gene: TRBV7-2
CDR3aa: ASAPAPVRGAGELF

j_gene: TRBJ1-1
v_gene: TRBV7-2
CDR3aa: ASSLDRDSEAF

j_gene: TRBJ2-5
v_gene: TRBV5-4
CDR3aa: ASSSRGGRTGETQY

j_gene: TRBJ2-2
v_gene: TRBV12-3/TRBV12-4
CDR3aa: ASTGQGSNGELF

j_gene: TRBJ1-5
v_gene: TRBV20-1
CDR3aa: SARGRSGTGPQH

j_gene: TRBJ2-7
v_gene: TRBV19
CDR3aa: ASSMIMTGNYEQY

j_gene: TRBJ1-2
v_gene: TRBV6-2/TRBV6-3
CDR3aa: ASSPTGTGIGYT

j_gene: TRBJ2-7
v_gene: TRBV15
CDR3aa: ATRQTPGYEQY

j_gene: TRBJ1-1
v_gene: TRBV7-2
CDR3aa: ASSSGSTWGTEAF

j_gene: TRBJ2-1
v_gene: TRBV6-5
CDR3aa: ASSYGWRENEQF

j_gene: TRBJ2-3
v_gene: TRBV20-1
CDR3aa: SARILIATDTQY

j_gene: TRBJ2-7
v_gene: TRBV28
CDR3aa: ASSLSGRLAYEQY

j_gene: TRBJ2-5
v_gene: TRBV6-1
CDR3aa: ASEGWLGLAGVGNQETQY

j_gene: TRBJ2-5
v_gene: TRBV28
CDR3aa: ASSGQGRAQY

j_gene: TRBJ2-7
v_gene: TRBV10-3
CDR3aa: AAGVSYEQY

j_gene: TRBJ1-6
v_gene: TRBV2
CDR3aa: ASSGEGNNSPLH

j_gene: TRBJ1-2
v_gene: TRBV7-9
CDR3aa: ASSRGQVLYGYT

j_gene: TRBJ2-5
v_gene: TRBV11-2
CDR3aa: ASTPRRPGGTGETQY

j_gene: TRBJ2-5
v_gene: TRBV7-2
CDR3aa: ASSRTSGSTQETQY

j_gene: TRBJ2-3
v_gene: TRBV6-2/TRBV6-3
CDR3aa: ASKGDGAARRTDTQY

j_gene: TRBJ2-5
v_gene: TRBV7-9
CDR3aa: ASLHTGGEETQY

j_gene: TRBJ2-7
v_gene: TRBV7-9
CDR3aa: ASSAGTGTYEQY

j_gene: TRBJ2-2
v_gene: TRBV30
CDR3aa: ALDTGELF

j_gene: TRBJ2-7
v_gene: TRBV28
CDR3aa: ASRARGSKREQY

j_gene: TRBJ2-7
v_gene: TRBV7-2
CDR3aa: ASSPRDRGFSYEQY

j_gene: TRBJ2-7
v_gene: TRBV5-1
CDR3aa: ASARDGGSLDEQY

j_gene: TRBJ1-1
v_gene: TRBV19
CDR3aa: ASSIVGGSEAF

j_gene: TRBJ1-1
v_gene: TRBV10-3
CDR3aa: AIRGDRANTEAF

j_gene: TRBJ2-2
v_gene: TRBV5-1
CDR3aa: ASSLETGTGELF

j_gene: TRBJ1-1
v_gene: TRBV6-5
CDR3aa: ASSYGGGNTEAF

j_gene: -
v_gene: TRBV6-2/TRBV6-3
CDR3aa: ASSRLGLMPHEQF

j_gene: TRBJ2-7
v_gene: TRBV19
CDR3aa: ASSPGTYSSHEQY

j_gene: TRBJ1-4
v_gene: TRBV3-1
CDR3aa: ASSRDRANEKLF